This T cell receptor (beta chain) was documented in a study of technical replicates of blood from a handful of donors. Assay used: immunoSEQ multiplex PCR; TCRdb lists only in-frame clones, some missing. The table lists about 82,000 clones, about 93% of them singletons. V dropped 4 bases and J dropped 2; count of bases not matched to a gene: 5. The CDR3 runs 13 residues. Germline V gives CDR1 GTSNPN, CDR2 SVGIG (reference sequence). The sequencing input was T cells isolated from PBMCs. This chain links TRBV30 with TRBJ2-7; TRBD1 aligns across 7 bases. The sequence was collected from a human donor in good health. CDR3 bases: TGTGCCTGGATGAACGGACAGGCCTACGAGCAGTACTTC. Residues: CAWMNGQAYEQYF.